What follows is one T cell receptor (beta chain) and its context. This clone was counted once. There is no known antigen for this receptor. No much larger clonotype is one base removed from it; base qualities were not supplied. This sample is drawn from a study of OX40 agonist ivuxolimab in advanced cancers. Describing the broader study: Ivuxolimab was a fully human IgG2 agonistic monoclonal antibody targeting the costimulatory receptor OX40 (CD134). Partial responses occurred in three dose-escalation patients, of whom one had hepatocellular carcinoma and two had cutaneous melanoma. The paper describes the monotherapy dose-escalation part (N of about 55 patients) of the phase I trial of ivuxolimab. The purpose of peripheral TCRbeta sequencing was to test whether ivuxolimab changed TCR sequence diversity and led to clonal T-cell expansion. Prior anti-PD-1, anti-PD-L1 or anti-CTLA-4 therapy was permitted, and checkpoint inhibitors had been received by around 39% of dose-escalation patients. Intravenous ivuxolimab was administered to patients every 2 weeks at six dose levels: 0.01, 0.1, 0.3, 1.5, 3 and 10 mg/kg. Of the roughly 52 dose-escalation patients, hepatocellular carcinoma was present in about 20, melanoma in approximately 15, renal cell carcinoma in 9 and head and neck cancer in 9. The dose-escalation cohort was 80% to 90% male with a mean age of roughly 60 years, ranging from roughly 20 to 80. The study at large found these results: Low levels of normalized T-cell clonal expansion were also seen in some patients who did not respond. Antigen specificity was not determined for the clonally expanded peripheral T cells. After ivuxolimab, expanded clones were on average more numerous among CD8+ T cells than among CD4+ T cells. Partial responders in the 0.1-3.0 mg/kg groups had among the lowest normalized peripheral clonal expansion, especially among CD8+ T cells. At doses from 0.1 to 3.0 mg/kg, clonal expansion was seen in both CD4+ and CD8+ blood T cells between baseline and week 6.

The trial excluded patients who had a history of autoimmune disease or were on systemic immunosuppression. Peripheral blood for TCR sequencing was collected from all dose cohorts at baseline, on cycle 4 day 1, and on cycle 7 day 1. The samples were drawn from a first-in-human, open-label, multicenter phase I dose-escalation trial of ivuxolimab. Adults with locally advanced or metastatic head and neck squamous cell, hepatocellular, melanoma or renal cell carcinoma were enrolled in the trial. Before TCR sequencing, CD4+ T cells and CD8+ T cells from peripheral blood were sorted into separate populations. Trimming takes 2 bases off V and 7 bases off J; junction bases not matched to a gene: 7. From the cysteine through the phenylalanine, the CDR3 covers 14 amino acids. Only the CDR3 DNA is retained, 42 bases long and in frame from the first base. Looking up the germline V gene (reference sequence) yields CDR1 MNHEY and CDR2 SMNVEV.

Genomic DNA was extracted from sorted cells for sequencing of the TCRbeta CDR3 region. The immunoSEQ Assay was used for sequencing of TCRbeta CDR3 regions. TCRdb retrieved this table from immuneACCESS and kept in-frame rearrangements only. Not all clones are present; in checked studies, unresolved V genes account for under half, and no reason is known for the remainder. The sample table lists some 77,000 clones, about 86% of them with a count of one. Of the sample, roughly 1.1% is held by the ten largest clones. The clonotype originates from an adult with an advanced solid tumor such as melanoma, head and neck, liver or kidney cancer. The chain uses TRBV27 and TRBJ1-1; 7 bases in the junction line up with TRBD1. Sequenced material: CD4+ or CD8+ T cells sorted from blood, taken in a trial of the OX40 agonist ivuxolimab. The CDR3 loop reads CASSLIWDSGEAFF. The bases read TGTGCCAGCAGTTTAATTTGGGACAGTGGTGAAGCTTTCTTT.